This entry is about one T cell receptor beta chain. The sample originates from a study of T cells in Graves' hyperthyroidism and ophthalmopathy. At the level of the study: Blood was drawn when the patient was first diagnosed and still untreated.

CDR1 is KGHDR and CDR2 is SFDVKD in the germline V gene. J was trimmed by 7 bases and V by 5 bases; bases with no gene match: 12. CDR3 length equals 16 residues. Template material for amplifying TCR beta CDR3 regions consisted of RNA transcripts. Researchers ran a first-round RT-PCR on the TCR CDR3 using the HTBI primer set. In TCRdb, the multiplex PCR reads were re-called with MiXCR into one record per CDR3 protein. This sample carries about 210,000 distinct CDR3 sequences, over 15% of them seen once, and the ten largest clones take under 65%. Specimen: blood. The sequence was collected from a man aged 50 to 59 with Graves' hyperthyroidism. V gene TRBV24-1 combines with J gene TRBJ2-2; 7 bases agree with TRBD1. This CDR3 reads CATSVDPLRGRGELFF. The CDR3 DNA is TGTGCCACCAGTGTCGACCCTCTGAGGGGGCGCGGGGAGCTGTTTTTT.